This T cell receptor beta chain was observed in a study of T cell changes during pregnancy in multiple sclerosis. Assay: immunoSEQ multiplex PCR; the TCRdb copy retains only in-frame clones and omits some. The sample holds roughly 50,000 clones, around 92% seen once. Looked up from germline, CDR1 is MNHEY and CDR2 is SVGAGI. Unmatched junction bases numbered 6, after V lost 6 bases and J lost 4 bases. This CDR3 region has 15 residues. The TCR comes from a female donor with multiple sclerosis, enrolled in a pregnancy study. The chain carries TRBV6-5 and TRBJ1-3; the match to TRBD1 covers 10 bases. The sequences come from CD4+ T cells from peripheral blood mononuclear cells, collected in the third trimester of pregnancy. CDR3 sequence: CASRLGTGDGNTIYF. Written as DNA, the CDR3 is TGTGCCAGCAGGCTCGGGACAGGGGACGGAAACACCATATATTTT.